This T cell receptor beta chain was identified during a study of vaccination and CD4 T cells after COVID-19. Study-wide context: Participants were vaccinated with two doses, given as either BNT162b2 or mRNA-1273 vaccine. Post-COVID draws came a median around 100 days after diagnosis (range 35 to 161). Overlapping spike peptides from SARS-CoV-2, HCoV-NL63, HCoV-OC43 and HCoV-229E served to stimulate the cells.

This clonotype was recorded only once. Its target is unknown. Treatment defined: approximately nine-day PBMC culture with coronavirus spike peptide pools or control peptides (ViraFEST assay). After 10 days of culture, CD4+ T cells were negatively selected. Sequence data for DNA of cultured CD4+ T cells were generated by the Oncomine TCR Beta short-read assay. TCRdb called the PCR reads again in MiXCR, with one record for every CDR3 protein. The data hold about 13,000 distinct CDR3 sequences, with 27% observed a single time. CDR1 is SGHVS, CDR2 FQNEAQ, per germline. V lost 3 bases to trimming and J lost 5 bases; unmatched junction nucleotides: 5. This CDR3 has 14 residues.

Specimen: CD4+ T cells from blood, cultured in vitro, collected before SARS-CoV-2 vaccination. The source is a human donor who received a COVID-19 vaccine. V is TRBV7-8 and J is TRBJ1-2; 8 positions agree with TRBD1. The CDR3 spells CASSFTDRGYGYTF. The CDR3 DNA reads TGTGCCAGCAGCTTTACCGACAGGGGATATGGCTACACCTTC.